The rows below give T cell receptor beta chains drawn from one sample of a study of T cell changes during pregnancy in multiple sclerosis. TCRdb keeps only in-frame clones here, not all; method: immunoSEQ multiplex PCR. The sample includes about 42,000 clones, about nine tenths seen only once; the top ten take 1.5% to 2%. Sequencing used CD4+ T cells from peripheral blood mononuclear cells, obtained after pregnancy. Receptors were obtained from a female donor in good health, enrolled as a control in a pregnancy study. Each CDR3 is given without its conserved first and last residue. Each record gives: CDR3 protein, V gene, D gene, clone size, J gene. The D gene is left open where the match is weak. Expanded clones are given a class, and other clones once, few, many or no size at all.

cdr3_aa: ASSIYSLQPSQYFYEQY
v_call: TRBV28
d_call: NA
clone_size: NA
j_call: TRBJ2-7

cdr3_aa: ASRLQGRNTEAF
v_call: TRBV6-1
d_call: NA
clone_size: NA
j_call: TRBJ1-1

cdr3_aa: ASSLEGQGGSGYT
v_call: TRBV5-8
d_call: TRBD1
clone_size: NA
j_call: TRBJ1-2

cdr3_aa: ASSSPLTDIAGYT
v_call: TRBV7-2
d_call: NA
clone_size: NA
j_call: TRBJ1-2

cdr3_aa: ATSLDRGQETQY
v_call: TRBV15
d_call: TRBD1
clone_size: NA
j_call: TRBJ2-5

cdr3_aa: ASSIQTVNYGYT
v_call: TRBV28
d_call: NA
clone_size: few
j_call: TRBJ1-2

cdr3_aa: ASSSYGTTNEKLF
v_call: TRBV7-2
d_call: NA
clone_size: NA
j_call: TRBJ1-4

cdr3_aa: ASSLLQTGLTEAF
v_call: TRBV28
d_call: TRBD1
clone_size: NA
j_call: TRBJ1-1

cdr3_aa: ASRENEQF
v_call: TRBV6-6
d_call: NA
clone_size: NA
j_call: TRBJ2-1

cdr3_aa: ASKPGLEVNEQF
v_call: TRBV7-9
d_call: TRBD2
clone_size: NA
j_call: TRBJ2-1

cdr3_aa: ASSQAGHNEKLF
v_call: TRBV4-2
d_call: NA
clone_size: NA
j_call: TRBJ1-4

cdr3_aa: ASSQLPGLAQQETQY
v_call: TRBV5-1
d_call: TRBD2
clone_size: NA
j_call: TRBJ2-5

cdr3_aa: ASLTQGPGETQY
v_call: TRBV2
d_call: TRBD1
clone_size: NA
j_call: TRBJ2-5

cdr3_aa: ASSQEIAAAHREQF
v_call: TRBV4-3
d_call: NA
clone_size: NA
j_call: TRBJ2-1

cdr3_aa: ASSLVGQGLDEQF
v_call: TRBV11-3
d_call: TRBD1
clone_size: NA
j_call: TRBJ2-1

cdr3_aa: ASSQVGGSYEQY
v_call: TRBV4-2
d_call: NA
clone_size: once
j_call: TRBJ2-7

cdr3_aa: ASSPGDPTDTQY
v_call: TRBV6-5
d_call: NA
clone_size: NA
j_call: TRBJ2-3

cdr3_aa: AWDRTYGYT
v_call: TRBV30
d_call: NA
clone_size: NA
j_call: TRBJ1-2

cdr3_aa: ASSLSGSSYNEQF
v_call: TRBV7-3
d_call: TRBD2
clone_size: NA
j_call: TRBJ2-1

cdr3_aa: ASSLDRLHSPLH
v_call: TRBV11-1
d_call: TRBD1
clone_size: NA
j_call: TRBJ1-6

cdr3_aa: ATSRELAAREQY
v_call: TRBV15
d_call: NA
clone_size: NA
j_call: TRBJ2-7

cdr3_aa: ASSLDFGAGGPRDTQY
v_call: TRBV5-1
d_call: TRBD2
clone_size: NA
j_call: TRBJ2-3

cdr3_aa: ASSQVGAGELQNNEQF
v_call: TRBV4-2
d_call: NA
clone_size: NA
j_call: TRBJ2-1

cdr3_aa: ASSPRTLAGAGNNEQF
v_call: TRBV7-8
d_call: NA
clone_size: NA
j_call: TRBJ2-1

cdr3_aa: ASAAASGIPYEQY
v_call: TRBV6-5
d_call: TRBD2
clone_size: NA
j_call: TRBJ2-7

cdr3_aa: ASSLAQVYGYT
v_call: TRBV7-2
d_call: NA
clone_size: NA
j_call: TRBJ1-2

cdr3_aa: ATTTAVAGPYEQY
v_call: TRBV28
d_call: TRBD2
clone_size: NA
j_call: TRBJ2-7

cdr3_aa: ASSLRRASAEF
v_call: TRBV4-3
d_call: NA
clone_size: once
j_call: TRBJ2-1

cdr3_aa: ASNSGPGQPQH
v_call: TRBV19
d_call: NA
clone_size: few
j_call: TRBJ1-5

cdr3_aa: ASSFFQGGHEQY
v_call: TRBV28
d_call: NA
clone_size: NA
j_call: TRBJ2-7

cdr3_aa: ASSSRWTGRQETQY
v_call: TRBV7-6
d_call: TRBD1
clone_size: NA
j_call: TRBJ2-5

cdr3_aa: AISLDRLYEQY
v_call: TRBV10-3
d_call: TRBD1
clone_size: once
j_call: TRBJ2-7

cdr3_aa: ASSLGAGAVEQY
v_call: TRBV27
d_call: NA
clone_size: NA
j_call: TRBJ2-7

cdr3_aa: ASSLSRLAGVYNEQF
v_call: TRBV28
d_call: TRBD2
clone_size: NA
j_call: TRBJ2-1

cdr3_aa: ATSRQGSNEKLF
v_call: TRBV15
d_call: NA
clone_size: NA
j_call: TRBJ1-4

cdr3_aa: ASSVTDYEQY
v_call: TRBV2
d_call: NA
clone_size: NA
j_call: TRBJ2-7

cdr3_aa: ASSLRKSGTDTQY
v_call: TRBV11-3
d_call: NA
clone_size: NA
j_call: TRBJ2-3

cdr3_aa: ASSFLQGGEQF
v_call: TRBV11-3
d_call: NA
clone_size: NA
j_call: TRBJ2-1

cdr3_aa: ASSPYGGPQTGELF
v_call: TRBV18
d_call: NA
clone_size: NA
j_call: TRBJ2-2

cdr3_aa: ASTRGTANYGYT
v_call: TRBV11-2
d_call: TRBD1
clone_size: NA
j_call: TRBJ1-2

cdr3_aa: ASSPPRTARSYEQY
v_call: TRBV18
d_call: NA
clone_size: once
j_call: TRBJ2-7

cdr3_aa: ASSLAKGQGLYGYT
v_call: TRBV5-1
d_call: TRBD1
clone_size: NA
j_call: TRBJ1-2

cdr3_aa: ASSPQRGIGYEQY
v_call: TRBV11-2
d_call: TRBD2
clone_size: NA
j_call: TRBJ2-7

cdr3_aa: ASRNPPSSYNSPLH
v_call: TRBV2
d_call: NA
clone_size: NA
j_call: TRBJ1-6

cdr3_aa: ASSPEGGNASPLH
v_call: TRBV7-9
d_call: NA
clone_size: NA
j_call: TRBJ1-6

cdr3_aa: ASSPSGTYNEQF
v_call: TRBV5-1
d_call: TRBD2
clone_size: NA
j_call: TRBJ2-1

cdr3_aa: ASSPRQGWGAKNIQY
v_call: TRBV18
d_call: NA
clone_size: NA
j_call: TRBJ2-4

cdr3_aa: TSSQDSQGTDTGELF
v_call: TRBV1
d_call: NA
clone_size: NA
j_call: TRBJ2-2

cdr3_aa: ASSWRGRKILNTEAF
v_call: TRBV5-1
d_call: NA
clone_size: NA
j_call: TRBJ1-1

cdr3_aa: ASRRGTGSGNTIY
v_call: TRBV7-2
d_call: TRBD1
clone_size: NA
j_call: TRBJ1-3

cdr3_aa: ASINLINYEQY
v_call: TRBV5-8
d_call: NA
clone_size: NA
j_call: TRBJ2-7

cdr3_aa: ASSALAGLADYNEQF
v_call: TRBV19
d_call: TRBD2
clone_size: NA
j_call: TRBJ2-1

cdr3_aa: ASSLVAGLARGELF
v_call: TRBV7-2
d_call: NA
clone_size: NA
j_call: TRBJ2-2

cdr3_aa: ASRAGSYNEQF
v_call: TRBV19
d_call: NA
clone_size: NA
j_call: TRBJ2-1

cdr3_aa: ASSPSQGFTGELF
v_call: TRBV10-2
d_call: NA
clone_size: NA
j_call: TRBJ2-2

cdr3_aa: ASSITGTKETQY
v_call: TRBV19
d_call: NA
clone_size: NA
j_call: TRBJ2-5

cdr3_aa: ASRGLRDEQY
v_call: TRBV28
d_call: NA
clone_size: NA
j_call: TRBJ2-7